A selection of T cell receptor beta chains follows, all from one sample in a study of blood T cell repertoires in COVID-19. Repertoires were generated with immunoSEQ multiplex PCR, while TCRdb's copy carries only in-frame clones and drops some. The sample has just over 250,000 clones; around nine tenths are singletons. Sequencing was performed on peripheral blood. Receptors originate from a man aged 35-49 years who had recovered from COVID-19. CDR3s include the opening cysteine and the closing phenylalanine or tryptophan. The order of the fields is D gene, V gene, clone size, J gene, CDR3 protein, CDR3 DNA. A D gene is named only where the DNA matches it firmly. Part of the rows lack a size; the others show once, few, many or a class for expanded clones.

d_gene: TRBD1; v_gene: TRBV29-1; abundance: .; j_gene: TRBJ2-4; CDR3aa: CSVGQGVGKNIQYF; CDR3nt: TGCAGCGTGGGACAGGGTGTCGGCAAAAACATTCAGTACTTC
d_gene: TRBD2; v_gene: TRBV5-4; abundance: .; j_gene: TRBJ2-7; CDR3aa: CASSQGTSGGASYEQYF; CDR3nt: TGTGCCAGCAGCCAAGGGACTAGCGGGGGGGCTTCCTACGAGCAGTACTTC
d_gene: TRBD2; v_gene: TRBV5-1; abundance: .; j_gene: TRBJ2-7; CDR3aa: CASSLLAGSYEQYF; CDR3nt: TGCGCCAGCAGCTTGCTAGCGGGCTCCTACGAGCAGTACTTC
d_gene: TRBD1; v_gene: TRBV7-6; abundance: .; j_gene: TRBJ2-7; CDR3aa: CASSLVPGQGGSHEQYF; CDR3nt: TGTGCCAGCAGCTTAGTACCGGGACAGGGAGGTTCTCACGAGCAGTACTTC
d_gene: .; v_gene: TRBV3-1/TRBV3-2; abundance: .; j_gene: TRBJ1-4; CDR3aa: CASSQFVREGKLFF; CDR3nt: TGTGCCAGCAGCCAATTTGTGAGGGAGGGAAAACTGTTTTTT
d_gene: TRBD2; v_gene: TRBV7-9; abundance: .; j_gene: TRBJ2-2; CDR3aa: CASSLGMRSGRAAGELFF; CDR3nt: TGTGCCAGCAGCTTAGGGATGCGAAGCGGGAGGGCGGCCGGGGAGCTGTTTTTT
d_gene: TRBD1; v_gene: TRBV27; abundance: .; j_gene: TRBJ1-2; CDR3aa: CASRSTGGIYGYTF; CDR3nt: TGTGCCAGCAGATCGACAGGGGGGATATATGGCTACACCTTC
d_gene: TRBD1; v_gene: TRBV6-2/TRBV6-3; abundance: .; j_gene: TRBJ2-5; CDR3aa: CASSSTGTGETQYF; CDR3nt: TGTGCCAGCAGCTCGACAGGGACCGGAGAGACCCAGTACTTC
d_gene: TRBD2; v_gene: TRBV2; abundance: .; j_gene: TRBJ2-5; CDR3aa: CASSEGQGAGEETQYF; CDR3nt: TGTGCCAGCAGTGAGGGGCAGGGAGCGGGAGAAGAGACCCAGTACTTC
d_gene: .; v_gene: TRBV3-1/TRBV3-2; abundance: .; j_gene: TRBJ2-7; CDR3aa: CASSRVPAGSGFEQYF; CDR3nt: TGTGCCAGCAGCCGTGTCCCCGCGGGGTCGGGGTTCGAGCAGTACTTC
d_gene: TRBD2; v_gene: TRBV11-3; abundance: .; j_gene: TRBJ2-1; CDR3aa: CASSLEGTSSDEQFF; CDR3nt: TGTGCCAGCAGCTTAGAGGGGACTAGTAGCGATGAGCAGTTCTTC
d_gene: .; v_gene: TRBV5-6; abundance: .; j_gene: TRBJ2-3; CDR3aa: CASSFEITSTDTQYF; CDR3nt: TGTGCCAGCAGCTTCGAAATTACTAGCACAGATACGCAGTATTTT
d_gene: .; v_gene: TRBV9; abundance: .; j_gene: TRBJ2-1; CDR3aa: CASSERDTGAGRRNEQFF; CDR3nt: TGTGCCAGCAGCGAACGCGACACAGGGGCGGGGAGGAGAAATGAGCAGTTCTTC
d_gene: .; v_gene: TRBV10-3; abundance: .; j_gene: TRBJ1-1; CDR3aa: CAISGYGGVEAFF; CDR3nt: TGTGCCATCAGTGGGTATGGAGGGGTTGAAGCTTTCTTT
d_gene: TRBD1; v_gene: TRBV7-6; abundance: .; j_gene: TRBJ1-6; CDR3aa: CASSLGQGSNSPLHF; CDR3nt: TGTGCCAGCAGCCTAGGACAGGGATCTAATTCACCCCTCCACTTT
d_gene: TRBD1; v_gene: TRBV2; abundance: .; j_gene: TRBJ1-4; CDR3aa: CASSARDRGLYEKLFF; CDR3nt: TGTGCCAGCAGTGCCCGGGACAGGGGGCTTTATGAAAAACTGTTTTTT
d_gene: .; v_gene: TRBV19; abundance: .; j_gene: TRBJ2-1; CDR3aa: CASSIMAATMDEQFF; CDR3nt: TGTGCCAGTAGTATCATGGCGGCCACTATGGATGAGCAGTTCTTC
d_gene: .; v_gene: TRBV27; abundance: .; j_gene: TRBJ2-6; CDR3aa: CASNPEEGSGANVLTF; CDR3nt: TGTGCCAGCAACCCGGAGGAGGGCTCTGGGGCCAACGTCCTGACTTTC
d_gene: TRBD2; v_gene: TRBV30; abundance: .; j_gene: TRBJ2-1; CDR3aa: CAWKGTSGRATYNEQFF; CDR3nt: TGTGCCTGGAAGGGGACAAGCGGGAGGGCAACATACAATGAGCAGTTCTTC
d_gene: .; v_gene: TRBV11-2; abundance: .; j_gene: TRBJ2-7; CDR3aa: CASSLESPNEQYF; CDR3nt: TGTGCCAGCAGCTTAGAAAGTCCTAACGAGCAGTACTTC
d_gene: .; v_gene: TRBV11-2; abundance: .; j_gene: TRBJ2-2; CDR3aa: CASSLISEELFF; CDR3nt: TGTGCCAGCAGCCTGATCAGTGAGGAGCTGTTTTTT
d_gene: TRBD1; v_gene: TRBV10-3; abundance: .; j_gene: TRBJ1-2; CDR3aa: CAITGGANYGYTF; CDR3nt: TGTGCCATCACAGGGGGAGCTAACTATGGCTACACCTTC
d_gene: TRBD2; v_gene: TRBV27; abundance: .; j_gene: TRBJ2-1; CDR3aa: CASSFSGKHNEQFF; CDR3nt: TGTGCCAGCAGTTTCAGCGGGAAACACAATGAGCAGTTCTTC
d_gene: TRBD1; v_gene: TRBV6-5; abundance: .; j_gene: TRBJ1-3; CDR3aa: CASSYAGQGGNTIYF; CDR3nt: TGTGCCAGCAGTTACGCGGGACAGGGCGGAAACACCATATATTTT
d_gene: TRBD1; v_gene: TRBV25-1; abundance: few; j_gene: TRBJ2-7; CDR3aa: CASRTGNLNEQYF; CDR3nt: TGTGCCAGCCGGACAGGGAACCTCAACGAGCAGTACTTC
d_gene: TRBD2; v_gene: TRBV7-8; abundance: .; j_gene: TRBJ2-3; CDR3aa: CASSLATSGITDTQYF; CDR3nt: TGTGCCAGCAGCTTAGCGACTAGCGGCATCACAGATACGCAGTATTTT
d_gene: TRBD1; v_gene: TRBV3-1/TRBV3-2; abundance: .; j_gene: TRBJ1-2; CDR3aa: CASSLSVSMDREDYGYTF; CDR3nt: TGTGCCAGCAGCCTCAGCGTGTCCATGGACAGGGAGGACTATGGCTACACCTTC
d_gene: TRBD1; v_gene: TRBV5-1; abundance: .; j_gene: TRBJ2-1; CDR3aa: CASSLALWTGGSNEQFF; CDR3nt: TGCGCCAGCAGCTTGGCCCTCTGGACAGGGGGATCAAATGAGCAGTTCTTC
d_gene: .; v_gene: TRBV11-2; abundance: .; j_gene: TRBJ2-7; CDR3aa: CASSLDAGNYEQYF; CDR3nt: TGTGCCAGCAGCTTAGATGCAGGGAACTACGAGCAGTACTTC
d_gene: TRBD1; v_gene: TRBV4-1; abundance: few; j_gene: TRBJ1-2; CDR3aa: CASSQDQAGGFRGYTF; CDR3nt: TGCGCCAGCAGCCAAGATCAGGCAGGGGGATTCAGAGGCTACACCTTC
d_gene: TRBD1; v_gene: TRBV11-2; abundance: .; j_gene: TRBJ2-7; CDR3aa: CASSLDIQGFSYEQYF; CDR3nt: TGTGCCAGCAGCTTAGATATACAGGGGTTCTCCTACGAGCAGTACTTC
d_gene: TRBD1; v_gene: TRBV4-2; abundance: .; j_gene: TRBJ1-1; CDR3aa: CASSQGGTGTTEAFF; CDR3nt: TGTGCCAGCAGCCAAGGGGGGACAGGAACCACTGAAGCTTTCTTT
d_gene: TRBD1; v_gene: TRBV10-3; abundance: .; j_gene: TRBJ1-5; CDR3aa: CAISSGQGRYSNQPQHF; CDR3nt: TGTGCCATCAGTTCGGGACAGGGGAGGTATAGCAATCAGCCCCAGCATTTT
d_gene: .; v_gene: TRBV5-5; abundance: .; j_gene: TRBJ2-3; CDR3aa: CASSFMDTQYF; CDR3nt: TGTGCCAGCAGCTTTATGGATACGCAGTATTTT
d_gene: TRBD2; v_gene: TRBV30; abundance: .; j_gene: TRBJ2-2; CDR3aa: CAWKGLQITGTSGRKNTGELFF; CDR3nt: TGTGCCTGGAAAGGACTACAAATTACCGGGACTAGCGGGAGAAAGAACACCGGGGAGCTGTTTTTT
d_gene: .; v_gene: TRBV4-3; abundance: .; j_gene: TRBJ1-2; CDR3aa: CASSQDHGGANYGYTF; CDR3nt: TGCGCCAGCAGCCAAGATCATGGCGGAGCTAACTATGGCTACACCTTC
d_gene: .; v_gene: TRBV4-2; abundance: .; j_gene: TRBJ2-7; CDR3aa: CASSQASDEQYF; CDR3nt: TGTGCCAGCAGCCAAGCTAGTGACGAGCAGTACTTC
d_gene: .; v_gene: TRBV11-1; abundance: few; j_gene: TRBJ2-1; CDR3aa: CASSFQRALYNEQFF; CDR3nt: TGTGCCAGCAGCTTTCAGCGGGCCCTGTACAATGAGCAGTTCTTC
d_gene: TRBD1; v_gene: TRBV2; abundance: .; j_gene: TRBJ2-2; CDR3aa: CASSPGTGNTGELFF; CDR3nt: TGTGCCAGCAGTCCCGGGACAGGGAACACCGGGGAGCTGTTTTTT
d_gene: .; v_gene: TRBV6-5; abundance: .; j_gene: TRBJ1-5; CDR3aa: CASAQGKERPQHF; CDR3nt: TGTGCCAGCGCGCAGGGGAAGGAGCGGCCCCAGCATTTT
d_gene: .; v_gene: TRBV4-1; abundance: .; j_gene: TRBJ2-5; CDR3aa: CASSHIADRQETQYF; CDR3nt: TGCGCCAGCAGCCACATAGCGGACAGGCAAGAGACCCAGTACTTC
d_gene: .; v_gene: TRBV7-9; abundance: .; j_gene: TRBJ2-1; CDR3aa: CASSLDGQLNEQFF; CDR3nt: TGTGCCAGCAGCTTAGATGGGCAGCTCAATGAGCAGTTCTTC
d_gene: .; v_gene: TRBV5-1; abundance: .; j_gene: TRBJ2-1; CDR3aa: CASSLVAGEKDEQFF; CDR3nt: TGCGCCAGCAGCTTGGTAGCTGGGGAGAAGGATGAGCAGTTCTTC
d_gene: TRBD2; v_gene: TRBV5-8; abundance: .; j_gene: TRBJ2-1; CDR3aa: CASSLAESLRTSGLNEQFF; CDR3nt: TGTGCCAGCAGCTTGGCCGAGTCCTTGCGGACTAGCGGTCTAAATGAGCAGTTCTTC
d_gene: .; v_gene: TRBV13; abundance: .; j_gene: TRBJ2-2; CDR3aa: CASSHPLGGPTGELFF; CDR3nt: TGTGCCAGCAGCCACCCACTCGGGGGGCCCACCGGGGAGCTGTTTTTT
d_gene: .; v_gene: TRBV2; abundance: .; j_gene: TRBJ1-2; CDR3aa: CASTRTTVNNYGYTF; CDR3nt: TGTGCCAGCACTCGCACAACAGTGAATAACTATGGCTACACCTTC
d_gene: .; v_gene: TRBV6-6; abundance: .; j_gene: TRBJ2-1; CDR3aa: CASSYLGDYNEQFF; CDR3nt: TGTGCCAGCAGTTACTTAGGAGATTACAATGAGCAGTTCTTC
d_gene: TRBD1; v_gene: TRBV2; abundance: .; j_gene: TRBJ2-7; CDR3aa: CASKARGHSYEQYF; CDR3nt: TGTGCCAGCAAGGCCAGGGGGCACTCCTACGAGCAGTACTTC
d_gene: TRBD2; v_gene: TRBV7-8; abundance: few; j_gene: TRBJ2-1; CDR3aa: CASSSSAGGLPYNEQFF; CDR3nt: TGTGCCAGCAGCTCCTCAGCGGGGGGGCTTCCCTACAATGAGCAGTTCTTC
d_gene: TRBD1; v_gene: TRBV5-1; abundance: .; j_gene: TRBJ2-5; CDR3aa: CASTPGDRGFETQYF; CDR3nt: TGCGCCAGCACACCAGGGGACAGGGGGTTTGAGACCCAGTACTTC
d_gene: .; v_gene: TRBV5-1; abundance: .; j_gene: TRBJ2-5; CDR3aa: CASRGPRAGSQETQYF; CDR3nt: TGCGCCAGCAGGGGGCCAAGGGCGGGGTCACAAGAGACCCAGTACTTC
d_gene: .; v_gene: TRBV12-3/TRBV12-4; abundance: .; j_gene: TRBJ1-1; CDR3aa: CASSSRGGGAFF; CDR3nt: TGTGCCAGCAGCTCGCGGGGAGGAGGAGCTTTCTTT
d_gene: TRBD1; v_gene: TRBV6-5; abundance: .; j_gene: TRBJ1-5; CDR3aa: CASSAGQGAFQPQHF; CDR3nt: TGTGCCAGCAGCGCGGGACAGGGGGCCTTTCAGCCCCAGCATTTT